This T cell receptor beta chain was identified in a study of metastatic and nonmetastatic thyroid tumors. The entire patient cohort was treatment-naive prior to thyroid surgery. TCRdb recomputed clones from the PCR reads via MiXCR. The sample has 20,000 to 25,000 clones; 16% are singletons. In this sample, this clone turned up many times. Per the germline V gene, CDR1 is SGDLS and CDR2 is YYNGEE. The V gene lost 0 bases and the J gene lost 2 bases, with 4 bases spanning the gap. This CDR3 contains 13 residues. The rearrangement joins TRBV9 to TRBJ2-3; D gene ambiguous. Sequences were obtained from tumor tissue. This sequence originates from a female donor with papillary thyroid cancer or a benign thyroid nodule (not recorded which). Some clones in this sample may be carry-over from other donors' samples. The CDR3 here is CASSVDPTDTQYF. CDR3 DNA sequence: TGTGCCAGCAGCGTAGACCCCACAGATACGCAGTATTTT. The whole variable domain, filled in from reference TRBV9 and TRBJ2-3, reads DSGVTQTPKHLITATGQRVTLRCSPRSGDLSVYWYQQSLDQGLQFLIQYYNGEERAKGNILERFSAQQFPDLHSELNLSSLELGDSALYFCASSVDPTDTQYFGPGTRLTVL.